This T cell receptor beta chain was profiled in a study of Ad26.COV2.S vaccination and SARS-CoV-2 variants. Study summary: Donor was one of the participants in the Ad26.COV2.S arm of the COV1001 trial. Ad26.COV2.S shots went into the muscle once or twice, 56 days apart.

Trimming cost V 3 bases and J 3 bases, with 9 bases left between them. From germline, CDR1 is DFQATT and CDR2 SNEGSKA (reference sequence). The CDR3 is made up of 13 amino acids. The treatment was: roughly 18 received Ad26.COV2.S at low or high dose, single or two shots; roughly 5 received placebo; per-sample allocation not given. Samples were taken on day 63 after the first vaccine or placebo injection. Clones were read by immunoSEQ multiplex PCR, and TCRdb kept only the in-frame ones, dropping some. The sample includes hundreds of thousands of clones, 85% to 90% of them seen just once. Sample: peripheral blood, taken in a trial of Ad26.COV2.S vaccine versus placebo. The chain links TRBV20-1 to TRBJ1-3; possibly TRBD1 for D (5 bases). The sequence was obtained from a person aged 18 to 65 who received the Ad26.COV2.S COVID-19 vaccine or a placebo. The CDR3 DNA is TGCAGTGCTAGTCGGGGCGTTGGAAACACCATATATTTT. Residues: CSASRGVGNTIYF.